This TCR beta chain emerged from a study of blood T cell repertoires in COVID-19. This clone was counted once. CDR1 MNHEY and CDR2 SVGEGT come from the germline V gene. The V and J ends lost 0 bases and 1 base respectively, with 10 bases between them. CDR3 length: 16 amino acids. Assay used: immunoSEQ multiplex PCR; TCRdb lists only in-frame clones, some missing. The sample records about 74,000 clones, 84% being singletons. The chain recombines TRBV6-2 or TRBV6-3 with TRBJ1-5; D is perhaps TRBD1 (5 bases). This clonotype was obtained from a man between 65 and 79 years old with acute or convalescent COVID-19. The sample taken for sequencing was peripheral blood. This CDR3 reads CASSYSGGQSNQPQHF. For the CDR3, the DNA is TGTGCCAGCAGTTACTCGGGGGGTCAGAGCAATCAGCCCCAGCATTTT.